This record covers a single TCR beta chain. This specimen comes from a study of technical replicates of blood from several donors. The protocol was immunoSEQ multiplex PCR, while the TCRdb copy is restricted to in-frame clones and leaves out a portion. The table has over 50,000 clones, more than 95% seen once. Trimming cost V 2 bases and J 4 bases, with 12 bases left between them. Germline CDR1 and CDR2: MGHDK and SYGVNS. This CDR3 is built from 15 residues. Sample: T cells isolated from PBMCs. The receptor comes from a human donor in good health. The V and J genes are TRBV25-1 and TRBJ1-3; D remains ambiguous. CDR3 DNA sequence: TGTGCCAGCAGTGAACTCTTAGGAGACGGAAACACCATATATTTT. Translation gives CASSELLGDGNTIYF.